This entry describes one T cell receptor (beta chain). Its antigen is not identified. This specimen belongs to a study of T cell responses to AZD1222 COVID-19 vaccine. Study outcomes and limitations: At 160-218 and 743-854, vaccine-associated CD4 TCRs were dominant, and they spanned spike. Spike-specific TCR breadth and depth rose after two AZD1222 doses. Baseline testing showed seropositivity in only a handful of AZD1222 recipients.

TCRdb keeps only in-frame clones here, not all; method: immunoSEQ multiplex PCR. Here the sample spans around 140,000 clones, more than 75% being singletons. The CDR3 is 15 amino acids. Germline values: CDR1 MNHEY, CDR2 SVGAGI. Losses at the gene ends were 5 bases for V and 3 bases for J; bases not matched to a gene: 6. This rearrangement joins TRBV6-5 to TRBJ1-5, with 8 bases that match TRBD1. This clonotype was sampled from an adult who received the AZD1222 COVID-19 vaccine. This specimen was peripheral blood, taken 28 days after the second AZD1222 dose. CDR3 coding DNA: TGTGCCAGCAGTCCCGGACAGGGCAACAATCAGCCCCAGCATTTT. It specifies CASSPGQGNNQPQHF.